This TCR beta chain was documented in a study of long-term antiretroviral therapy in people with HIV. Version v3.0 of the immunoSEQ assay ran at survey level. Assay used: immunoSEQ multiplex PCR; TCRdb lists only in-frame clones, some missing. This sample has more than 20,000 clones, with around 83% found just once. Germline CDR1 and CDR2: SGHRS and YFSETQ. Trimming pared 8 bases from V and 3 bases from J, leaving 24 bases between. The CDR3 consists of 16 residues. As concerns this clone: Its target is unknown.

Study-level results: Increased diversity was seen after ART, yet it remained lower than in transplant donor controls.

J is TRBJ2-7 and V is TRBV5-1; no definite D call. The source was unsorted PBMCs, collected 1.9 years after starting antiretroviral therapy. The sequence was obtained from a woman aged 25 to 39 with HIV. CDR3 loop: CARPSIPALLYYEQYV. Written as DNA, the CDR3 is TGCGCCAGGCCCTCTATACCGGCTCTTCTCTACTACGAGCAGTACGTC.